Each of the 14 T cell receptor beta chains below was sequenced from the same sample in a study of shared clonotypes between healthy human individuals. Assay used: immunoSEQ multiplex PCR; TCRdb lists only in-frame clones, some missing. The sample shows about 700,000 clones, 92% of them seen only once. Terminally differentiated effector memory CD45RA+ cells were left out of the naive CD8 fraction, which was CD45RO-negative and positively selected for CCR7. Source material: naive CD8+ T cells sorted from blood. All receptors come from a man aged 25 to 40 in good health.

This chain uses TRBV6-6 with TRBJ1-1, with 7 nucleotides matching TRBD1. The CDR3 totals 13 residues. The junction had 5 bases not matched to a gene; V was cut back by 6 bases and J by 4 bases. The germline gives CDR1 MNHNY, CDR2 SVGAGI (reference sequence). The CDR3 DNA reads TGTGCCAGCAGAGAGGGGGCGGTCACTGAAGCTTTCTTT. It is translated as CASREGAVTEAFF.

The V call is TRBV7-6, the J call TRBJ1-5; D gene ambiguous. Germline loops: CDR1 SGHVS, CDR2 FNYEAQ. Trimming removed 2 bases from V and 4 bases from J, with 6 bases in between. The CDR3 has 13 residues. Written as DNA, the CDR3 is TGTGCCAGCAGCTTAACTGAGAATCAGCCCCAGCATTTT. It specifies CASSLTENQPQHF.

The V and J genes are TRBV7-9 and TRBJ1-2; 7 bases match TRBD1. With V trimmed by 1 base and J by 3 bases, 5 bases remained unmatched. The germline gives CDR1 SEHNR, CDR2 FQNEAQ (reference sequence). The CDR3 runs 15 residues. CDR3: CASSLVGQIDYGYTF. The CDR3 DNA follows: TGTGCCAGCAGCTTAGTGGGACAGATAGACTATGGCTACACCTTC.

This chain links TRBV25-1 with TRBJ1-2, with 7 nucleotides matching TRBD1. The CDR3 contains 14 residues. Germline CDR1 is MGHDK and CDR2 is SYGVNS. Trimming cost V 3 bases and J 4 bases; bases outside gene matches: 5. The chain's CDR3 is CASSDGQVLYGYTF. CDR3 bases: TGTGCCAGCAGTGACGGACAGGTCCTCTATGGCTACACCTTC.

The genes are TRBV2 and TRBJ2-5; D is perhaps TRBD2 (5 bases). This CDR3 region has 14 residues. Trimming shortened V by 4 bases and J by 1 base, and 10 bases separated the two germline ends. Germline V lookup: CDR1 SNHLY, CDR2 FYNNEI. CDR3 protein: CASSGRASQETQYF. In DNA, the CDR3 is TGTGCCAGCAGTGGGCGGGCGAGCCAAGAGACCCAGTACTTC.

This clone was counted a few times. The CDR3 nucleotides are TGTGCCAGCAGTGACGGGACAGGGATAGAGACCCAGTACTTC. Protein: CASSDGTGIETQYF. J is TRBJ2-5 and V is TRBV2, with TRBD1 identical over 9 bases. This CDR3 spans 14 amino acids. J lost 4 bases, V lost 3 bases, and 3 bases had no gene match. From germline, CDR1 is SNHLY and CDR2 FYNNEI.

In nucleotides, the CDR3 is TGTGCCAGCAGCTTAGGTTACGGGGACACTTCAACTAATGAAAAACTGTTTTTT. This encodes CASSLGYGDTSTNEKLFF. V usage is TRBV7-2 and J usage is TRBJ1-4, with a tentative D call TRBD1 (6 bases). Trimming cost V 1 base and J 0 bases, with 15 bases left between them. Looked up from germline, CDR1 is SGHTA and CDR2 is FQGNSA. The CDR3 loop spans 18 amino acids.

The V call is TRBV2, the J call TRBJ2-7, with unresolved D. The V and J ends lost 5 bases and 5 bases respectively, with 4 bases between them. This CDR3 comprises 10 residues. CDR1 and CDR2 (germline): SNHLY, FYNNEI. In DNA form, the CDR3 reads TGTGCCAGCAGTCTCAACGAGCAGTACTTC. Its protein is CASSLNEQYF.

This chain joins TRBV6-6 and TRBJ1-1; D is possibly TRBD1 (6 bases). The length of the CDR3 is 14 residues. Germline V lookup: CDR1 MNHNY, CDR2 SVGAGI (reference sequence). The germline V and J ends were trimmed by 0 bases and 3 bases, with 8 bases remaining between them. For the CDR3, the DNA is TGTGCCAGCAGTTACTCGAACAGGGACACTGAAGCTTTCTTT. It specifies CASSYSNRDTEAFF.

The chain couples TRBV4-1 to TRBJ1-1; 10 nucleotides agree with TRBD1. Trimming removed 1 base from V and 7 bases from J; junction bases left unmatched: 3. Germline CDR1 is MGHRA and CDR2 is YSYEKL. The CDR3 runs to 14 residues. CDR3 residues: CASSQVDRGSEAFF. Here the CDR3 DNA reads TGCGCCAGCAGCCAAGTGGACAGGGGGAGTGAAGCTTTCTTT.

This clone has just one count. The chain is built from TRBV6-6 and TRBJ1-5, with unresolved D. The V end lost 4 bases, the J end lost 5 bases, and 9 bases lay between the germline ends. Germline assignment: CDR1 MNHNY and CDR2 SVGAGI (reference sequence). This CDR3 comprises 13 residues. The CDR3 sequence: CASSSPGDQPQHF. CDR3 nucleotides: TGTGCCAGCAGTTCCCCTGGGGATCAGCCCCAGCATTTT.

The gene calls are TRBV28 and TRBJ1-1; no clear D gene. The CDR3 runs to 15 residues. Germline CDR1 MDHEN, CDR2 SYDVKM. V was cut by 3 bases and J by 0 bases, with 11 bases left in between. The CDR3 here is CASSFLVMVNTEAFF. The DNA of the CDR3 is TGTGCCAGCAGTTTTCTAGTCATGGTGAACACTGAAGCTTTCTTT. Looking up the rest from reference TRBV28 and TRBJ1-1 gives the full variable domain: DVKVTQSSRYLVKRTGEKVFLECVQDMDHENMFWYRQDPGLGLRLIYFSYDVKMKEKGDIPEGYSVSREKKERFSLILESASTNQTSMYLCASSFLVMVNTEAFFGQGTRLTVV.

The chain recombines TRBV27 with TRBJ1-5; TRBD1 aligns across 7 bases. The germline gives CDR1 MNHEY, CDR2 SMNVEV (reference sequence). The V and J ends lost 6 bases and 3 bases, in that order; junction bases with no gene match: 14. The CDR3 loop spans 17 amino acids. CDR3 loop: CASRRFSEDRINQPQHF. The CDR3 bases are TGTGCCAGCAGGCGATTCTCAGAGGACAGGATCAATCAGCCCCAGCATTTT.

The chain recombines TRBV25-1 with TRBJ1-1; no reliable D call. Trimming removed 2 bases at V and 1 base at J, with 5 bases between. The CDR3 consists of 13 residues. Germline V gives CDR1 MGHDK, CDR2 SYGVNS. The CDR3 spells CASSEHWNTEAFF. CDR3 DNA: TGTGCCAGCAGTGAACATTGGAACACTGAAGCTTTCTTT.